This TCR beta chain was captured in a study of cytomegalovirus exposure and HLA in healthy donors. Turning to the study itself: The 90 to 150 validation repertoires used the same platform as the 600 to 750 first-cohort repertoires (as reported by a later analysis). Regarding the study as a whole: The finding came from a later analysis; first-cohort TCR clusters tended to co-occur in the approximately 120 validation repertoires.

Remarks on this clone: What it binds is not known.

Separate from the approximately 670-subject first cohort was the approximately 130-subject validation cohort, to which the donors belonged. Germline loops: CDR1 SNHLY, CDR2 FYNNEI. This CDR3 spans 14 amino acids. J lost 0 bases, V lost 4 bases, and 1 base had no gene match. Method: immunoSEQ multiplex PCR; TCRdb's copy keeps in-frame clones and lacks some. Of about 190,000 clones in the sample, 65% to 85% were seen once. Sequencing was done on a sample of PBMCs. This rearrangement joins TRBV2 to TRBJ2-3; 7 bases are shared with TRBD1. The source of this sequence is a woman younger than 35 in good health and CMV-seropositive. In nucleotides, the CDR3 is TGTGCCAGCAGTGCACAGGGGAGCACAGATACGCAGTATTTT. Translated: CASSAQGSTDTQYF.